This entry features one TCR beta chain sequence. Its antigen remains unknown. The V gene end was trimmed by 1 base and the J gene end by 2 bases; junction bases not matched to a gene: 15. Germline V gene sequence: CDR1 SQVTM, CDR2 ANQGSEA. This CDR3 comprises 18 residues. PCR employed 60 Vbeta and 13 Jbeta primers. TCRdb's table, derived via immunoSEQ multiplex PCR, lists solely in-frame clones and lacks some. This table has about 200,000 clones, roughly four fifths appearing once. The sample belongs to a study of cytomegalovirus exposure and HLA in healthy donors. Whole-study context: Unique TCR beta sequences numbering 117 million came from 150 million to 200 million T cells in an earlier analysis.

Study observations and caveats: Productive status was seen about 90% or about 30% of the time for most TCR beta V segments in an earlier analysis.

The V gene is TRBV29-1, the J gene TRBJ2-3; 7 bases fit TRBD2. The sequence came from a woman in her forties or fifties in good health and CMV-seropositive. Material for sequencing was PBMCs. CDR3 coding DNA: TGCAGCGTTGAAGGCGGGGGTGGGCTAGCGGCCTCCACAGATACGCAGTATTTT. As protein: CSVEGGGGLAASTDTQYF.